A single sample is the source of the 28 T cell receptor beta chains below, sequenced in a study of blood T cells in healthy people across ages. PCR was performed a second time for about 6 to 11 cycles using a sample-barcoded 5' primer and a J-beta primer mix. Via MiXCR, TCRdb re-called the 5' RACE reads, giving one row per CDR3 protein. The sample has 1.5 million to 2 million distinct CDR3 sequences, roughly 30% seen once; the top ten hold roughly 8.2%. Sequenced input: blood. These TCRs come from a woman in her thirties in good health.

The rearrangement joins TRBV10-3 to TRBJ2-7; 10 bases line up with TRBD2. Germline V gives CDR1 ENHRY, CDR2 SYGVKD. V trimming: 7 bases; J trimming: 7 bases; junction bases outside the gene matches: 10. The length of the CDR3 is 14 residues. Here the CDR3 reads CAITSSGSKGEQYF. CDR3 bases: TGTGCCATCACGTCTAGCGGGAGTAAGGGGGAGCAGTACTTC.

A note on this clonotype: A single base separates this from a much larger clone, so it may be a read error. The chain uses TRBV12-3 or TRBV12-4 and TRBJ2-1; TRBD2 matches at 8 bases. This CDR3 comprises 16 residues. The DNA of the CDR3 is TGTGCCAGCAGCACCCGATTAGCGGGACGCTACAATGGGCAGTTCTTC. Translating gives CASSTRLAGRYNGQFF.

This clonotype was seen more than once but under ten times. The DNA of the CDR3 is TGCGCCAGCAGCTTGGACCCCGGGACAGTGGATGGCTACACCTTC. Encoded protein: CASSLDPGTVDGYTF. This rearrangement joins TRBV5-1 to TRBJ1-2, with TRBD1 matching over 7 bases. This CDR3 has 15 amino acids. V lost 0 bases, J lost 6 bases, and 8 bases stayed unmatched. Germline CDR1 is SGHRS and CDR2 is YFSETQ.

V and J are TRBV12-5 and TRBJ2-5, with D perhaps matching TRBD1 (5 bases). The CDR3 sequence is 13 residues long. Between the trimmed V and J ends, which lost 4 bases and 2 bases, there was a span of 8 bases. Looked up from germline, CDR1 is LGHNT and CDR2 is FRNRAP. The CDR3 DNA sequence: TGTGCTAGTGGTTCGGACATACAAGAGACCCAGTACTTC. This encodes CASGSDIQETQYF.

This clonotype has a count of ten or more. The chain couples TRBV12-3 or TRBV12-4 to TRBJ2-5, with 8 bases that match TRBD2. Germline trimming cut 6 bases from V and 3 bases from J; bases unmatched to any gene: 6. CDR3 length: 14 amino acids. The CDR3 protein is CASSTGREEETQYF. The DNA of the CDR3 is TGTGCCAGCAGCACCGGGAGGGAGGAAGAGACCCAGTACTTC.

J is TRBJ2-5 and V is TRBV6-5, with TRBD2 matching over 9 bases. The J call may be in error: the DNA end matches TRBJ2-7 better. This CDR3 has 14 residues. Germline CDR1 reads MNHEY; CDR2 reads SVGAGI. For the CDR3, the DNA is TGTGCCAGCAGTTGGAGGCGGGAGGGCCTCGAGCAGTACTTC. The encoded protein is CASSWRREGLEQYF.

This clonotype occurred many times. The CDR3 coding sequence is TGCAGCGTTGAAGAGGGACAGCACCACGAGCAGTACTTC. It codes for CSVEEGQHHEQYF. The chain has TRBV29-1 and TRBJ2-7; 7 bases map to TRBD1. With 0 bases clipped from V and 5 bases from J, the junction kept 4 bases outside the gene matches. This CDR3 is 13 amino acids long. CDR1 and CDR2 (germline): SQVTM, ANQGSEA.

Remarks on this clonotype: With a much larger clone just one base away, this may be a read error. J is TRBJ1-2 and V is TRBV5-1; 7 nucleotides match TRBD1. Germline V gives CDR1 SGHRS, CDR2 YFSETQ. The CDR3 runs to 15 residues. The ends lost 3 bases at V and 5 bases at J; junction bases unmatched: 10. CDR3 bases: TGCGCCAGCAGCTGGGGATGGGACAGTCGATATGGCTACACCTTC. Encoded protein: CASSWGWDSRYGYTF.

This clonotype was seen ten or more times. V usage is TRBV20-1 and J usage is TRBJ2-3; a possible D gene is TRBD1 (6 bases). Trimming stripped 5 bases from V and 7 bases from J, with 13 bases between. The CDR3 covers 12 residues. Germline values: CDR1 DFQATT, CDR2 SNEGSKA (reference sequence). In DNA form, the CDR3 reads TGCAGTGCTCCGCTAGGGGGTAATACGCAGTATTTT. Encoded protein: CSAPLGGNTQYF.

In its sample, this clonotype was seen many times. The V gene is TRBV20-1, the J gene TRBJ2-3, with D perhaps TRBD2 (6 bases). The V gene's germline CDR1 is DFQATT and CDR2 SNEGSKA (reference sequence). V gave up 0 bases and J gave up 0 bases, with 13 bases separating them. The CDR3 covers 16 residues. The CDR3 sequence is CSARDLAAQSTDTQYF. CDR3 nucleotides: TGCAGTGCTAGAGACTTAGCGGCCCAGAGCACAGATACGCAGTATTTT.

This clonotype was seen more than once but under ten times. An end of the junction does not agree with germline; a read error may underlie this. The rearrangement links TRBV6-2 or TRBV6-3 to TRBJ2-5; TRBD2 agrees at 9 bases. This CDR3 is 15 amino acids long. CDR1 MNHEY and CDR2 SVGEGT come from the germline V gene. The CDR3 is CATHWPSGIQGTQYF. Written as DNA, the CDR3 is TGTGCCACCCACTGGCCTAGCGGGATCCAAGGGACCCAGTACTTC.

This clonotype was picked up a small number of times. The chain links TRBV7-2 to TRBJ1-2; TRBD1 aligns across 10 bases. Germline CDR1 and CDR2: SGHTA and FQGNSA. V trimming: 5 bases; J trimming: 2 bases; junction bases outside the gene matches: 8. The CDR3 contains 16 residues. The CDR3 loop reads CASSPPGQGMNYGYTF. CDR3 DNA: TGTGCCAGCAGCCCCCCGGGACAGGGGATGAACTATGGCTACACCTTC.

The V gene is TRBV4-1, the J gene TRBJ2-5; no clear D. Germline V gene lookup returns CDR1 MGHRA and CDR2 YSYEKL. V lost 0 bases and J 0 bases, leaving 8 bases between the germline ends. This CDR3 has 15 amino acids. The CDR3 nucleotides read TGCGCCAGCAGCCAAGAAAGGGCTAACCAAGAGACCCAGTACTTC. It encodes CASSQERANQETQYF.

This clonotype was seen a handful of times. The chain couples TRBV30 to TRBJ1-3; 7 nucleotides agree with TRBD1. The ends lost 4 bases at V and 0 bases at J; junction bases unmatched: 6. This CDR3 region has 15 residues. From germline, CDR1 is GTSNPN and CDR2 SVGIG (reference sequence). The CDR3 DNA follows: TGTGCCTGGACCCAGGGGGTTATCTCTGGAAACACCATATATTTT. Translated, it gives CAWTQGVISGNTIYF.

V gene TRBV27 combines with J gene TRBJ1-6; 7 bases agree with TRBD1. Germline V gene lookup returns CDR1 MNHEY and CDR2 SMNVEV (reference sequence). V shed 6 bases, J shed 13 bases, and the junction held 9 bases outside the gene matches. The CDR3 spans 13 residues. The CDR3 DNA sequence: TGTGCCAGCAGCCAACGGGACAGCCAGCCCCTCCACTTT. Translating it yields CASSQRDSQPLHF.

This clonotype was detected ten times or more. The genes are TRBV29-1 and TRBJ2-5; no definite D call. The CDR3 spans 12 residues. CDR1 and CDR2 from the germline V gene are SQVTM and ANQGSEA. V lost 4 bases and J lost 1, with 7 bases in between. In DNA, the CDR3 is TGCAGCGTTGTAGAGGTCCAAGAGACCCAGTACTTC. Its protein is CSVVEVQETQYF.

There are a few counts of this clonotype. This sequence joins TRBV2 and TRBJ2-1, with 10 bases identical to TRBD2. The length of the CDR3 is 13 residues. The ends lost 7 bases at V and 4 bases at J; junction bases unmatched: 1. Germline V gene lookup returns CDR1 SNHLY and CDR2 FYNNEI. In DNA, the CDR3 is TGTGCCAGCAAGCGGGGGGGGTACAATGAGCAGTTCTTC. Its translation: CASKRGGYNEQFF.

A note on this clonotype: The junction shows a germline mismatch at one end, possibly a read error. The chain combines TRBV3-1 with TRBJ2-4; 9 positions match TRBD2. Germline V lookup: CDR1 LGHDT, CDR2 YNNKEL (reference sequence). The CDR3 is 13 amino acids. DNA for the CDR3: TGTGCCACCAGCCAAGATAGGCGGGAGGGGCAGTACTTC. It specifies CATSQDRREGQYF.

The V call is TRBV12-3 or TRBV12-4, the J call TRBJ2-5; 8 nucleotides match TRBD2. CDR3 length equals 15 residues. V shed 6 bases and J 1 base; nucleotides not matched to a gene: 7. CDR3: CASSVAREAQETQYF. CDR3 bases: TGTGCCAGCAGCGTTGCGCGGGAGGCCCAAGAGACCCAGTACTTC.

The rearrangement uses TRBV10-3 and TRBJ2-1, with TRBD1 matching 8 bases. CDR3 length: 12 amino acids. The V and J ends lost 10 bases and 6 bases, in that order; junction bases with no gene match: 5. Germline-derived CDR1 and CDR2 are ENHRY and SYGVKD. This CDR3 is CATSDRVNEQFF. The CDR3 DNA follows: TGTGCCACTTCGGACAGGGTCAATGAGCAGTTCTTC.

This clonotype has a count of ten or more. This chain connects TRBV5-6 to TRBJ2-1, with TRBD1 identical over 9 bases. V lost 6 bases and J lost 7; bases outside the gene matches: 14. This CDR3 spans 16 amino acids. Germline V gene data show CDR1 as SGHDT and CDR2 as YYEEEE. The CDR3: CASILRDRAIRNEQFF. DNA of the CDR3: TGTGCCAGCATCCTCCGGGACAGGGCTATCCGGAATGAGCAGTTCTTC.

This clonotype came up a few times. The chain links TRBV3-1 to TRBJ1-2; 12 bases are shared with TRBD1. CDR3 size: 15 residues. The germline gives CDR1 LGHDT, CDR2 YNNKEL (reference sequence). Losses at the gene ends were 7 bases for V and 7 bases for J; bases not matched to a gene: 10. The CDR3 bases are TGTGCCAGCACAAGAAGGGACAGGGGGCAAGGTGGCTACACCTTC. Protein product: CASTRRDRGQGGYTF.

The J gene is TRBJ2-1, the V gene TRBV3-1; 8 nucleotides agree with TRBD1. With V trimmed by 6 bases and J by 9 bases, 1 base remained unmatched. The CDR3 sequence is 11 residues long. CDR1 LGHDT and CDR2 YNNKEL come from the germline V gene (reference sequence). The CDR3 bases are TGTGCCAGCAGGGACAGGGCTGAGCAGTTCTTC. Residues: CASRDRAEQFF.

The chain links TRBV20-1 to TRBJ2-1; the D gene could be TRBD1 or TRBD2 (5 bases each). The CDR3 totals 16 residues. CDR1 and CDR2 (germline): DFQATT, SNEGSKA (reference sequence). Trimming left V 0 bases short and J 2 bases short, with 14 bases between. The CDR3 bases are TGCAGTGCTAGAGATTGGGCAGGGAGCGCCTACAATGAGCAGTTCTTC. It is translated as CSARDWAGSAYNEQFF.

This clonotype was counted at least ten times. The chain is built from TRBV6-5 and TRBJ2-7; 9 bases align to TRBD1. The CDR3 is made up of 18 amino acids. V lost 0 bases and J lost 1; bases outside the gene matches: 10. Per germline, CDR1 MNHEY and CDR2 SVGAGI. This CDR3 is CASSYSMTGTGRSYEQYF. The CDR3 DNA reads TGTGCCAGCAGTTACTCGATGACCGGGACAGGGAGATCCTACGAGCAGTACTTC.

The chain links TRBV9 to TRBJ2-3; the D gene is possibly TRBD1 (6 bases). CDR3 size: 15 residues. Trimming left V 0 bases short and J 4 bases short, with 12 bases between. CDR1 and CDR2 (germline): SGDLS, YYNGEE. The CDR3 here is CASSVEWGRADTQYF. CDR3 nucleotides: TGTGCCAGCAGCGTAGAATGGGGGCGTGCAGATACGCAGTATTTT.

This clonotype turned up a few times. The chain uses TRBV4-2 and TRBJ1-2, with D possibly being TRBD1 (6 bases). The germline V and J ends were trimmed by 0 bases and 12 bases, with 17 bases remaining between them. Germline CDR1 reads LGHNA; CDR2 reads YNFKEQ. This CDR3 contains 14 residues. This CDR3 is CASSQDLAGRGNTF. For the CDR3, the DNA is TGTGCCAGCAGCCAAGATCTAGCGGGGAGGGGGAACACCTTC.

This clonotype was counted a few times. The chain links TRBV5-6 to TRBJ2-1; TRBD1 agrees at 8 bases. CDR1 is SGHDT, CDR2 YYEEEE, per germline. Unmatched junction bases numbered 9, after V lost 2 bases and J lost 8 bases. This CDR3 spans 15 amino acids. CDR3 region: CASSFRTGGGHEQFF. CDR3 sequence (DNA): TGTGCCAGCAGCTTCAGAACAGGGGGAGGACATGAGCAGTTCTTC.